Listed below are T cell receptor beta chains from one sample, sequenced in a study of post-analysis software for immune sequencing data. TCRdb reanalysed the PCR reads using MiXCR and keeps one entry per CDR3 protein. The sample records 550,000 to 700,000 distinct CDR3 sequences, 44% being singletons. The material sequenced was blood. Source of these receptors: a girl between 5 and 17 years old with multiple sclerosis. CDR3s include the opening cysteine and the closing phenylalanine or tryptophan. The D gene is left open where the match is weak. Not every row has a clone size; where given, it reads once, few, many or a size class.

CDR3: CASSLRPGGYNEQFF
DNA: TGCGCCAGCAGCTTGAGGCCAGGGGGCTACAATGAGCAGTTCTTC
size: few
V: TRBV5-1
D: TRBD1
J: TRBJ2-1

CDR3: CASRVGGGTDTQYF
DNA: TGTGCCAGCAGAGTAGGAGGGGGCACAGATACGCAGTATTTT
size: .
V: TRBV5-5
D: .
J: TRBJ2-3

CDR3: CASSPSRGEVETQYF
DNA: TGTGCCAGCAGTCCTTCCCGGGGGGAAGTAGAGACCCAGTACTTC
size: .
V: TRBV12-3/TRBV12-4
D: TRBD2
J: TRBJ2-5

CDR3: CSASLGTSAETQYF
DNA: TGCAGTGCTAGTCTGGGGACTAGCGCAGAGACCCAGTACTTC
size: .
V: TRBV20-1
D: TRBD2
J: TRBJ2-5

CDR3: CASSPEGAETQYF
DNA: TGCGCCAGCAGCCCGGAGGGGGCGGAGACCCAGTACTTC
size: .
V: TRBV5-1
D: .
J: TRBJ2-5

CDR3: CASSQEVGISNEKLFF
DNA: TGCGCCAGCAGCCAAGAAGTCGGGATATCTAATGAAAAACTGTTTTTT
size: .
V: TRBV4-1
D: .
J: TRBJ1-4

CDR3: CASSSGLTSSYNEQFF
DNA: TGTGCCAGCAGTTCGGGACTTACCAGCTCCTACAATGAGCAGTTCTTC
size: few
V: TRBV12-3/TRBV12-4
D: .
J: TRBJ2-1

CDR3: CASSPGGALDTQYF
DNA: TGTGCCAGCAGCCCCGGAGGGGCCCTAGATACGCAGTATTTT
size: .
V: TRBV12-3/TRBV12-4
D: .
J: TRBJ2-3

CDR3: CSASPTGNSNQPQHF
DNA: TGCAGTGCTAGTCCGACAGGGAATAGCAATCAGCCCCAGCATTTT
size: .
V: TRBV20-1
D: TRBD1
J: TRBJ1-5

CDR3: CSAGTSGNEQYF
DNA: TGCAGCGCCGGGACTAGCGGGAACGAGCAGTACTTC
size: .
V: TRBV29-1
D: TRBD2
J: TRBJ2-7

CDR3: CATSMTQGLYNEQFF
DNA: TGTGCCACTTCAATGACCCAGGGGCTATACAATGAGCAGTTCTTC
size: .
V: TRBV6-6
D: .
J: TRBJ2-1

CDR3: CASSVTIGTRVYEQYF
DNA: TGTGCCAGCAGCGTAACCATTGGGACTAGAGTTTACGAGCAGTACTTC
size: few
V: TRBV7-2
D: TRBD2
J: TRBJ2-7

CDR3: CASSHQGDTQYF
DNA: TGTGCCAGCAGTCACCAGGGAGATACGCAGTATTTT
size: few
V: TRBV12-3/TRBV12-4
D: .
J: TRBJ2-3

CDR3: CASSSPTGQIYNEQFF
DNA: TGTGCCAGCAGCTCGCCCACGGGACAGATCTACAATGAGCAGTTCTTC
size: .
V: TRBV7-8
D: TRBD1
J: TRBJ2-1

CDR3: CAISGTSGSFRGTDTQYF
DNA: TGTGCCATCAGCGGCACTAGCGGATCCTTCCGGGGCACAGATACGCAGTATTTT
size: .
V: TRBV10-3
D: TRBD2
J: TRBJ2-3

CDR3: CASIPAATDTQYF
DNA: TGTGCCAGTATACCGGCGGCCACAGATACGCAGTATTTT
size: few
V: TRBV2
D: .
J: TRBJ2-3

CDR3: CSGPGAGGINEQFF
DNA: TGCAGCGGCCCTGGGGCGGGGGGAATCAATGAGCAGTTCTTC
size: .
V: TRBV29-1
D: TRBD2
J: TRBJ2-1

CDR3: CATTGAEAFF
DNA: TGTGCCACCACGGGGGCTGAAGCTTTCTTT
size: few
V: TRBV28
D: .
J: TRBJ1-1

CDR3: CASSLGGTSAYNEQFF
DNA: TGTGCCAGCAGCTTAGGGGGGACTAGCGCCTACAATGAGCAGTTCTTC
size: .
V: TRBV11-2
D: TRBD2
J: TRBJ2-1

CDR3: CASSLAGRGSSYEQYF
DNA: TGCGCCAGCAGCTTAGCGGGGAGAGGAAGCTCCTACGAGCAGTACTTC
size: .
V: TRBV5-1
D: TRBD2
J: TRBJ2-7

CDR3: CSARDARVGRRETQYF
DNA: TGCAGTGCTAGAGATGCGCGAGTAGGGAGGCGCGAGACCCAGTACTTC
size: .
V: TRBV20-1
D: .
J: TRBJ2-5

CDR3: CATFGGVSPLDTQYF
DNA: TGTGCCACCTTCGGGGGGGTGTCCCCCTTAGATACGCAGTATTTT
size: few
V: TRBV27
D: TRBD2
J: TRBJ2-3

CDR3: CASSRNTDISYEQYF
DNA: TGCGCCAGCAGCAGGAATACCGACATCTCCTACGAGCAGTACTTC
size: few
V: TRBV5-1
D: .
J: TRBJ2-7

CDR3: CASSAQTLYNEQFF
DNA: TGTGCCAGCAGTGCCCAAACCCTGTACAATGAGCAGTTCTTC
size: .
V: TRBV27
D: .
J: TRBJ2-1

CDR3: CASSLTGGETQYF
DNA: TGTGCCAGCAGCCTAACAGGGGGAGAGACCCAGTACTTC
size: many
V: TRBV7-2
D: TRBD1
J: TRBJ2-5